This TCR beta chain is drawn from a study of control samples from healthy donors and cancer patients (dated by TCRdb to 2020 to 2022). Notes on this clone: No antigen is known for it. Base qualities are not at hand, and no much larger clone is one base apart.

Libraries were constructed by the immunoSEQ multiplex PCR assay. Drawn from immuneACCESS, this table holds only the in-frame rearrangements with V and J called that TCRdb kept. Clones are partly lost; checked studies trace under half to an unresolved V gene and leave the rest unexplained. A total of some 410,000 clones appear in this sample, approximately 92% of them only once. Around 6.8% of the sample goes to the ten largest clones. CDR3 length: 17 amino acids, cysteine to phenylalanine. The only DNA kept is the CDR3, 51 bases in frame from the first base. Here V drops 0 bases and J drops 8 bases, and the junction holds 12 bases not matched to any gene. For CDR1 and CDR2, the germline V gene lists ENHRY and SYGVKD.

The source of this sequence is a man aged 40-55 years with head and neck cancer. The chain is assembled from TRBV10-3 and TRBJ1-4, with 7 bases in between that match TRBD1. The sequenced sample was PBMCs. The CDR3 in this case is CAISESQIDREKEKLFF. The sequence in DNA is TGTGCCATCAGTGAGTCCCAAATCGACAGGGAGAAGGAAAAACTGTTTTTT.